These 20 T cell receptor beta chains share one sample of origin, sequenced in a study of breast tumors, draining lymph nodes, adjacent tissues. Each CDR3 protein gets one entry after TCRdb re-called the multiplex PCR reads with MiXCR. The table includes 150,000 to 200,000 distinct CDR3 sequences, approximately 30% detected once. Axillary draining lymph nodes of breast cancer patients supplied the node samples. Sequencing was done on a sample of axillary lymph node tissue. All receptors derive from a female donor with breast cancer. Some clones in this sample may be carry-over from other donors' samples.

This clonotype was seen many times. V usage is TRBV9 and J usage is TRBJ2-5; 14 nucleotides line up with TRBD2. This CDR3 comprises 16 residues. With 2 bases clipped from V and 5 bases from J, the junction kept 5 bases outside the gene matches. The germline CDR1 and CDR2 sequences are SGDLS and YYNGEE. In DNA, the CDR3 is TGTGCCAGCAGCGTTGGACTAGCGGGGGGCCGGGAGACCCAGTACTTC. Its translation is CASSVGLAGGRETQYF.

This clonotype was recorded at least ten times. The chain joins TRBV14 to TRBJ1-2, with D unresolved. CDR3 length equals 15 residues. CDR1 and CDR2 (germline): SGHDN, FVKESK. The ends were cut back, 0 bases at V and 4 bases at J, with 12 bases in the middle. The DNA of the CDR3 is TGTGCCAGCAGCCAAGATACGCTGTTCGTCTATGGCTACACCTTC. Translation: CASSQDTLFVYGYTF.

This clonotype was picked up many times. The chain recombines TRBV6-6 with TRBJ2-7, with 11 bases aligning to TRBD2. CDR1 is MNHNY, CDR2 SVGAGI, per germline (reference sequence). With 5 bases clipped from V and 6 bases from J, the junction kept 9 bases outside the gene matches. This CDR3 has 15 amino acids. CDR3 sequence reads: CASSKGTSGTAEQYF. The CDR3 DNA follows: TGTGCCAGCAGTAAGGGGACTAGCGGTACAGCCGAGCAGTACTTC.

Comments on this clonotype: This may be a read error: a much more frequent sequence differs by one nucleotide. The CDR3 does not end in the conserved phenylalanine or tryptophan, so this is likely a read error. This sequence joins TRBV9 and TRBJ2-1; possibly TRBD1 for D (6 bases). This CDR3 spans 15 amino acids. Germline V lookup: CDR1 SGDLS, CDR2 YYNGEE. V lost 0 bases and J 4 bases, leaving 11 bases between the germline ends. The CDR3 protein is CASSVATGTYNEQFL. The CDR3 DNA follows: TGTGCCAGCAGCGTAGCTACGGGGACATACAATGAGCAGTTCCTC.

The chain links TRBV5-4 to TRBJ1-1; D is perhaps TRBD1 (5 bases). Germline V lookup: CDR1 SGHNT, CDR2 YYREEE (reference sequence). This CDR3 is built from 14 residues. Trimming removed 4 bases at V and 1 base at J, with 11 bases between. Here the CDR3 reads CASSAGQTNTEAFF. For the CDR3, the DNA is TGTGCCAGCAGCGCAGGACAAACGAACACTGAAGCTTTCTTT.

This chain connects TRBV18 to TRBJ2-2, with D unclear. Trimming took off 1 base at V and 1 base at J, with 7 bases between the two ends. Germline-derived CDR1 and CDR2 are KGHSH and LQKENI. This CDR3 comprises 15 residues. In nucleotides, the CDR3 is TGTGCCAGCTCACCACAGAAAGGGAACACCGGGGAGCTGTTTTTT. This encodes CASSPQKGNTGELFF.

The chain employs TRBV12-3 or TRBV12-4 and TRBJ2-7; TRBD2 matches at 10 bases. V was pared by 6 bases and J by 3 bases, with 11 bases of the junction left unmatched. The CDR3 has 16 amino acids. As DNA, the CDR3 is TGTGCCAGCAGGGCCACGACTAGCGGGCGAGGCTACGAGCAGTACTTC. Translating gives CASRATTSGRGYEQYF.

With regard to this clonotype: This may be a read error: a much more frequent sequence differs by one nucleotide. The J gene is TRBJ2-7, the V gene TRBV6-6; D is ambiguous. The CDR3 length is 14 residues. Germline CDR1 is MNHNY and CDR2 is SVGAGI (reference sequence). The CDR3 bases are TGTGCCAGCTCCTCATCGGGTCCATCCTACGGGCAGTACTTC. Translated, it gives CASSSSGPSYGQYF.

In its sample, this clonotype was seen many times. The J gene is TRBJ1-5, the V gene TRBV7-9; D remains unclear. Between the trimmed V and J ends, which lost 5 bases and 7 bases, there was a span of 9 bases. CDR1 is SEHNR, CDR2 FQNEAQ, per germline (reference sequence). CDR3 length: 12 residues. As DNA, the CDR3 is TGTGCCAGCAGCAGGGTGGGGCAGCCCCAGCATTTT. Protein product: CASSRVGQPQHF.

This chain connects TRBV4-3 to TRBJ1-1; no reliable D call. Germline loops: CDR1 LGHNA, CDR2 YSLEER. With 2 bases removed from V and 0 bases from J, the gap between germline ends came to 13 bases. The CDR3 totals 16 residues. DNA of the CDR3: TGCGCCAGCAGCCAATCTCGCGTTTCTATGAACACTGAAGCTTTCTTT. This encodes CASSQSRVSMNTEAFF.

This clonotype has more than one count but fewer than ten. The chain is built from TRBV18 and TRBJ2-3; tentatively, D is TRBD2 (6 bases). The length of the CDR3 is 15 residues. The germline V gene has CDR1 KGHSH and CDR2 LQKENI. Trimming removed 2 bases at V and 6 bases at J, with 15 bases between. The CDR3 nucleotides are TGTGCCAGCTCACCAGTGGAGGGGCCCATTGATACGCAGTATTTT. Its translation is CASSPVEGPIDTQYF. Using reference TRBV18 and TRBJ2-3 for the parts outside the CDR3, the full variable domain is NAGVMQNPRHLVRRRGQEARLRCSPMKGHSHVYWYRQLPEEGLKFMVYLQKENIIDESGMPKERFSAEFPKEGPSILRIQQVVRGDSAAYFCASSPVEGPIDTQYFGPGTRLTVL.

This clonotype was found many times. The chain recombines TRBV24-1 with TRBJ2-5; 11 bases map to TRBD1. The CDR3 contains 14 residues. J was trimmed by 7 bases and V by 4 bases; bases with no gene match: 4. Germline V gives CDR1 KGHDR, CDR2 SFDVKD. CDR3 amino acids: CATSEGQGARTQYF. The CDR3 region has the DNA TGTGCCACCAGTGAAGGACAGGGGGCCAGGACCCAGTACTTC.

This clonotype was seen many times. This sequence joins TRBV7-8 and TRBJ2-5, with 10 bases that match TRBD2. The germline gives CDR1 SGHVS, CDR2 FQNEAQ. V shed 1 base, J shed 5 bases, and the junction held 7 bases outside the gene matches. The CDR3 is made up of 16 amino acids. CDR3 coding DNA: TGTGCCAGCAGCTTAGGACCTAGCGGGGGACGGGAGACCCAGTACTTC. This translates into CASSLGPSGGRETQYF.

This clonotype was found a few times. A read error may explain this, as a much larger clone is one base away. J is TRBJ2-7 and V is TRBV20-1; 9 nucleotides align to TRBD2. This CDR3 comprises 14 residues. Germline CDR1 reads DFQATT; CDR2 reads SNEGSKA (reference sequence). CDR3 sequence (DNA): TGCAGTGCTCGAGGAGCGGGAGGATCCTCCGAGCAGTACTTC. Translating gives CSARGAGGSSEQYF.

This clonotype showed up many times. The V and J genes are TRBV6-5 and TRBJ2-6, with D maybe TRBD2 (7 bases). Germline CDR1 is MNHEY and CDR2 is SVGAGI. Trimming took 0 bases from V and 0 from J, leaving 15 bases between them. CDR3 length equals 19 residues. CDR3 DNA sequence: TGTGCCAGCAGTTACTCAAGGGGGGGTGACCTCTCTGGGGCCAACGTCCTGACTTTC. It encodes CASSYSRGGDLSGANVLTF.

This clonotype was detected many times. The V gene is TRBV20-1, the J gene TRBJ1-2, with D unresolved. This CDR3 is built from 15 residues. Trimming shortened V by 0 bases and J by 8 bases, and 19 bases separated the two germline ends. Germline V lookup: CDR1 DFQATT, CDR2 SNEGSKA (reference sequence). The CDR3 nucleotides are TGCAGTGCTAGAGATTCAACGCCCCGCATTCGGGGCTACACCTTC. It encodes CSARDSTPRIRGYTF.

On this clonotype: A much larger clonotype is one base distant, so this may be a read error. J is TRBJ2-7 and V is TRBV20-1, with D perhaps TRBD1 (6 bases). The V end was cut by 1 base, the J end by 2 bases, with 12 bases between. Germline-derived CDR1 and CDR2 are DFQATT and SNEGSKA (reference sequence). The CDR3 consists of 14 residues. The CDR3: CSARVGTPPYEQYF. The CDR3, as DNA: TGCAGTGCTAGAGTCGGGACACCCCCCTACGAGCAGTACTTC.

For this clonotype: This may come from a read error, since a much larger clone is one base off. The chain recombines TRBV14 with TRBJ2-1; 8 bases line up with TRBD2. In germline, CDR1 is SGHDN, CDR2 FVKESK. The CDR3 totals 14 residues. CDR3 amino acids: CASSPRTSSNEQLF. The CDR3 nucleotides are TGTGCCAGCAGCCCTCGGACTAGCTCCAATGAGCAGCTCTTC.

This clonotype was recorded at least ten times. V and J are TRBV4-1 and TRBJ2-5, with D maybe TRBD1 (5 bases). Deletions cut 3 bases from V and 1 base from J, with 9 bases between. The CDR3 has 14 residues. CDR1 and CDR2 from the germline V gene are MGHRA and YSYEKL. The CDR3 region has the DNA TGCGCCAGCAGCCAGTGGGGCACCCAAGAGACCCAGTACTTC. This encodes CASSQWGTQETQYF.

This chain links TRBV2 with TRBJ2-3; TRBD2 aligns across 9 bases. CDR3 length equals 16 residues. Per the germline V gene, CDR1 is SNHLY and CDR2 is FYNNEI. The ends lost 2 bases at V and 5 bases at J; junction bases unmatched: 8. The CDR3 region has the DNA TGTGCCAGCAGTGAATTGGTAGCGGGAGCAAGAGATACGCAGTATTTT. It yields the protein CASSELVAGARDTQYF.